This TCR beta chain came from a study of breast tumors, draining lymph nodes, adjacent tissues. Study results and limitations: Compared with lymph nodes, tumors were less diverse; compared with nontumor tissue, more.

The lymph nodes were axillary draining lymph nodes from breast cancer patients. Each CDR3 protein is one row after TCRdb ran MiXCR on the multiplex PCR reads. The data hold some 110,000 distinct CDR3 sequences, with about 29% observed a single time. At least ten counts were recorded for this clonotype. The target antigen is unknown. V dropped 0 bases and J dropped 10; count of bases not matched to a gene: 17. This CDR3 comprises 18 residues. Germline-derived CDR1 and CDR2 are SGHVS and FNYEAQ. The material sequenced was axillary lymph node tissue. The V gene is TRBV7-6, the J gene TRBJ2-1; TRBD2 matches 8 bases. The receptor was derived from a female donor with breast cancer. Some clones in this sample may be carry-over from other donors' samples. The CDR3 nucleotides are TGTGCCAGCAGCTTAGCGCAGGTAGCGGGATCCTCGCGGATGGAGCAGTTCTTC. Translation: CASSLAQVAGSSRMEQFF.